This TCR beta chain was recovered during a study of blood T cell repertoires in COVID-19. About the research overall: Acute and convalescent COVID-19 specimens originated in the United States, Italy and Spain. From T cells, B-cell-depleted T cells, or PBMCs came the material, which was cDNA or gDNA.

In the original processing: Estimation of nucleated cell counts was performed using reference gene primer amplification. Clones were read by immunoSEQ multiplex PCR, and TCRdb kept only the in-frame ones, dropping some. V, J and clone size were drawn from that table, and D and trimming were deduced from the DNA. The sample has over 100,000 clones, around three quarters seen once. This clone was seen once. This receptor was identified in a human donor in a cohort sampled during active or convalescent COVID-19. Sequenced: peripheral blood.

CDR3 region: CAWRGQGNTEAFF. The CDR3 DNA reads as TGTGCCTGGAGGGGACAGGGAAACACTGAAGCTTTCTTT. The rearrangement joins TRBV30 to TRBJ1-1, with 9 bases aligning to TRBD1. Per germline, CDR1 GTSNPN and CDR2 SVGIG (reference sequence). The CDR3 is 13 amino acids. The V and J ends lost 3 bases and 2 bases, in that order; junction bases with no gene match: 1.